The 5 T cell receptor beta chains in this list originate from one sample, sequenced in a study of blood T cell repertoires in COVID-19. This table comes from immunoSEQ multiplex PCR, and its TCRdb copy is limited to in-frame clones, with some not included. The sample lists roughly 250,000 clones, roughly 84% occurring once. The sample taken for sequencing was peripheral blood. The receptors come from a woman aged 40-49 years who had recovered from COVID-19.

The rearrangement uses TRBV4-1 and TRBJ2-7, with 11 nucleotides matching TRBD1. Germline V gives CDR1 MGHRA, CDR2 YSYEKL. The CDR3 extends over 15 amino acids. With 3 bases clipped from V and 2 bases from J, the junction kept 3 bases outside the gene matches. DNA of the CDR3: TGCGCCAGCAGCCACGGGACAGGGGGACCCTACGAGCAGTACTTC. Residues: CASSHGTGGPYEQYF.

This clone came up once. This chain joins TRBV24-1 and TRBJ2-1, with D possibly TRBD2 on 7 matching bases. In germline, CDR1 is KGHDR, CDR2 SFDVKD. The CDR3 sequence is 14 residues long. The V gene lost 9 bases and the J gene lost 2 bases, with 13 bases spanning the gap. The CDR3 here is CATPRGGTYNEQFF. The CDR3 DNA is TGTGCCACCCCTCGCGGGGGCACCTACAATGAGCAGTTCTTC.

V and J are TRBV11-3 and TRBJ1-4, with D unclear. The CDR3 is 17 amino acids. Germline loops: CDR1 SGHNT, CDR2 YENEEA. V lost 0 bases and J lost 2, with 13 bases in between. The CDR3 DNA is TGTGCCAGCAGCTTAGATAGAGTCTCTACGACTAATGAAAAACTGTTTTTT. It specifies CASSLDRVSTTNEKLFF.

CDR3 DNA sequence: TGTGCCTGGAAGTGGGCCCTAAACACTGAAGCTTTCTTT. Its protein product is CAWKWALNTEAFF. J is TRBJ1-1 and V is TRBV30; D remains ambiguous. The CDR3 consists of 13 residues. Germline V CDR1 and CDR2: GTSNPN, SVGIG (reference sequence). Trimming pared 4 bases from V and 2 bases from J, leaving 11 bases between.

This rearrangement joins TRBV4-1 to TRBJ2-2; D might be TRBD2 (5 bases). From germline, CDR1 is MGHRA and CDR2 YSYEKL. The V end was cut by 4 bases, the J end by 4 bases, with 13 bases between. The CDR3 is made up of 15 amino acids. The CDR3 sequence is CASSLRGQATGELFF. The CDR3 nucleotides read TGCGCCAGCAGCCTCAGAGGGCAGGCCACCGGGGAGCTGTTTTTT.